The present entry profiles one T cell receptor (beta chain) with its context. The repertoire was sequenced with immunoSEQ multiplex PCR; TCRdb's copy has only in-frame clones and lacks some. There are 110,000 to 150,000 clones in the sample; more than 70% occur only once, and 5.5% lies in the top ten. There are 14 residues in the CDR3. Trimming cost V 6 bases and J 2 bases, with 13 bases left between them. Per germline, CDR1 MNHEY and CDR2 SVGAGI. This sample is drawn from a study of blood T cell repertoires in COVID-19. The sequencing sample was made of PBMCs or T cells enriched from blood (not recorded which). The TCR sequence derives from a man aged 35-49 years with acute COVID-19. The chain carries TRBV6-5 and TRBJ1-2; unclear D gene. CDR3 nucleotides: TGTGCCAGCAGATATCTTTCCGGGAACTATGGCTACACCTTC. Translation: CASRYLSGNYGYTF.